These 20 T cell receptor beta chains were sequenced from one sample in a study of blood T cell repertoires in COVID-19 (dated by TCRdb to the early 2020s). The library was made by the immunoSEQ multiplex PCR assay. The immuneACCESS repertoire file appears here via TCRdb, limited to in-frame rearrangements. These files lack a portion of the clones; in checked studies, under half of the deficit traces to unresolved V genes, and the cause of the others is not known. The sample contains about 240,000 clones, roughly 85% of them found a single time. Together, the top ten hold roughly 4.6% of the sample. The sample was peripheral blood. The receptors were sampled from a man aged 50 to 60 with COVID-19, enrolled during active disease.

The rearrangement uses TRBV19 and TRBJ1-5; the D gene is possibly TRBD1 (5 bases). V lost 5 bases and J 2 bases, leaving 19 bases between the germline ends. Germline loops: CDR1 LNHDA, CDR2 SQIVND (reference sequence). CDR3 length: 17 residues. The CDR3 coding sequence is TGTGCCAGTAGTCCCTCCCGGGGGTGGTGGGGCAATCAGCCCCAGCATTTT. Protein: CASSPSRGWWGNQPQHF.

The V gene is TRBV28, the J gene TRBJ1-1, with D possibly being TRBD1 (5 bases). This CDR3 spans 14 amino acids. Trimming took 6 bases from V and 1 from J, leaving 12 bases between them. CDR1 and CDR2 from the germline V gene are MDHEN and SYDVKM. Here the CDR3 reads CASRLGAWNTEAFF. CDR3 DNA: TGTGCCAGCAGGCTAGGGGCTTGGAACACTGAAGCTTTCTTT.

The genes are TRBV29-1 and TRBJ2-1; the D is unclear. CDR3 length: 12 residues. Looked up from germline, CDR1 is SQVTM and CDR2 is ANQGSEA. The V gene lost 2 bases and the J gene lost 3 bases, with 5 bases spanning the gap. CDR3 region: CSVESFYNEQFF. As DNA, the CDR3 is TGCAGCGTTGAATCTTTCTACAATGAGCAGTTCTTC.

This chain connects TRBV5-6 to TRBJ2-7, with 8 nucleotides matching TRBD1. The germline V gene encodes CDR1 SGHDT and CDR2 YYEEEE. This CDR3 contains 13 residues. V was clipped by 4 bases and J by 5 bases; unmatched bases: 5. The CDR3 spells CASSPDRDHEQYF. CDR3 nucleotides: TGTGCCAGCAGCCCGGACAGGGACCACGAGCAGTACTTC.

V is TRBV29-1 and J is TRBJ2-5; unclear D gene. Trimming cost V 4 bases and J 5 bases, with 11 bases left between them. CDR1 and CDR2 from the germline V gene are SQVTM and ANQGSEA. The CDR3 runs to 12 residues. The CDR3 DNA reads as TGCAGCGTTGGATCAGGCCTGGAGACCCAGTACTTC. This gives the protein CSVGSGLETQYF.

The chain links TRBV7-3 to TRBJ2-2; D possibly corresponds to TRBD1 (5 bases). V was clipped by 5 bases and J by 5 bases, with 18 bases between them. The CDR3 is made up of 16 amino acids. Looked up from germline, CDR1 is SGHTA and CDR2 is FQGTGA. The CDR3 bases are TGTGCCAGCAGCCCAAGAGGTCAGGGTGGGACCGGGGAGCTGTTTTTT. This gives the protein CASSPRGQGGTGELFF.

V usage is TRBV5-1 and J usage is TRBJ1-2, with unresolved D. The CDR3 is made up of 12 amino acids. The V gene lost 2 bases and the J gene lost 2 bases, with 4 bases spanning the gap. Germline CDR1 reads SGHRS; CDR2 reads YFSETQ. The DNA for the CDR3 is TGCGCCAGCAGCTTCCAGAACTATGGCTACACCTTC. As protein: CASSFQNYGYTF.

To note about this clone: The sample carries other DNA sequences with the same CDR3. The chain is built from TRBV5-1 and TRBJ2-7; a weak D match, TRBD1 (7 bases). The CDR3 runs to 15 residues. V dropped 0 bases and J dropped 3 bases, with 13 bases sitting between them. Germline CDR1 reads SGHRS; CDR2 reads YFSETQ. The CDR3 here is CASSLEQGGNYEQYF. The CDR3 nucleotides read TGCGCCAGCAGCTTGGAGCAGGGGGGAAACTACGAGCAGTACTTC.

J is TRBJ2-1 and V is TRBV28; TRBD2 matches 12 bases. Germline V lookup: CDR1 MDHEN, CDR2 SYDVKM. Trimming cost V 3 bases and J 9 bases; bases outside gene matches: 6. CDR3 length: 15 amino acids. The CDR3 loop is CASSFRTSGEGEQFF. CDR3 coding DNA: TGTGCCAGCAGTTTTCGGACTAGCGGGGAGGGTGAGCAGTTCTTC.

This clone is a singleton in its sample. The rearrangement links TRBV13 to TRBJ2-1; TRBD2 matches 9 bases. Germline-derived CDR1 and CDR2 are PRHDT and FYEKMQ (reference sequence). The J segment lost 11 bases and the V segment lost 4 bases, leaving 15 bases of the junction unmatched. The CDR3 contains 16 residues. DNA of the CDR3: TGTGCCAGCAGCTCTTTAGCGGGGGCCCGCCCTCCTCAGCAGTTCTTC. As protein: CASSSLAGARPPQQFF.

The chain carries TRBV6-6 and TRBJ2-1; weak D call: TRBD2 (7 bases). Germline V gene sequence: CDR1 MNHNY, CDR2 SVGAGI (reference sequence). Between the trimmed V and J ends, which lost 11 bases and 5 bases, there was a span of 13 bases. The CDR3 totals 12 residues. CDR3 bases: TGTGCCGGGCGGGGGCCAAACAATGAGCAGTTCTTC. Translating it yields CAGRGPNNEQFF.

The J gene is TRBJ1-4, the V gene TRBV3-1 (or the pseudogene TRBV3-2); D perhaps matches TRBD1 (5 bases). The CDR3 extends over 14 amino acids. Germline CDR1 and CDR2: LGHDT and YNNKEL (reference sequence). V shed 8 bases and J shed 8 bases, with 18 bases lying between them. DNA for the CDR3: TGTGCCAGCGGGGCCGCCGGGAGGACAGAAAAACTGTTTTTT. Residues: CASGAAGRTEKLFF.

This chain connects TRBV3-1 (or the pseudogene TRBV3-2) to TRBJ1-1, with D possibly being TRBD1 (6 bases). There are 12 residues in the CDR3. V was shortened by 4 bases and J by 7 bases, with 10 bases between the two germline ends. Germline loops: CDR1 LGHDT, CDR2 YNNKEL (reference sequence). CDR3 residues: CASSPKGDEAFF. The CDR3 nucleotides read TGTGCCAGCAGCCCGAAGGGGGATGAAGCTTTCTTT.

This CDR3 is CASDRGLKETQYF. The CDR3 coding sequence is TGTGCCAGCGACAGGGGGTTAAAAGAGACCCAGTACTTC. The genes are TRBV2 and TRBJ2-5; 9 bases fit TRBD1. V shed 8 bases, J shed 3 bases, and the junction held 4 bases outside the gene matches. CDR3 length equals 13 residues. Germline V gene data show CDR1 as SNHLY and CDR2 as FYNNEI.

This chain joins TRBV5-1 and TRBJ2-7; TRBD2 is a possible D gene (6 bases). Germline loops: CDR1 SGHRS, CDR2 YFSETQ. Trimming removed 7 bases at V and 2 bases at J, with 19 bases between. The CDR3 is 15 amino acids. CDR3 nucleotides: TGCGCCAGCGGAGGGACCTTCGGGGGTCCCTACGAGCAGTACTTC. Translating it yields CASGGTFGGPYEQYF.

This clone was observed a handful of times. V is TRBV18 and J is TRBJ2-7; 10 bases line up with TRBD1. The ends lost 2 bases at V and 4 bases at J; junction bases unmatched: 2. CDR1 and CDR2 from the germline V gene are KGHSH and LQKENI. The CDR3 runs to 14 residues. For the CDR3, the DNA is TGTGCCAGCTCACCAGGGACAGGGGTGTACGAGCAGTACTTC. This translates into CASSPGTGVYEQYF.

This clone was seen just once. The genes are TRBV5-1 and TRBJ2-7; no clear D gene. This CDR3 region has 14 residues. V dropped 1 base and J dropped 2 bases, with 10 bases sitting between them. The germline V gene encodes CDR1 SGHRS and CDR2 YFSETQ. In nucleotides, the CDR3 is TGCGCCAGCAGCTTGTTAGGCGGAACCTACGAGCAGTACTTC. This gives the protein CASSLLGGTYEQYF. Based on the CDR3 plus reference TRBV5-1 and TRBJ2-7, the full variable domain is KAGVTQTPRYLIKTRGQQVTLSCSPISGHRSVSWYQQTPGQGLQFLFEYFSETQRNKGNFPGRFSGRQFSNSRSEMNVSTLELGDSALYLCASSLLGGTYEQYFGPGTRLTVT.

The gene calls are TRBV18 and TRBJ1-2, with TRBD1 as a possible D gene (5 bases). Germline lookup yields CDR1 KGHSH and CDR2 LQKENI. The CDR3 consists of 13 residues. V lost 4 bases and J 7 bases, leaving 13 bases between the germline ends. The CDR3 region has the DNA TGTGCCAGCTCACAACGGCAGGGAGGTGGCTACACCTTC. It codes for CASSQRQGGGYTF. Full variable domain (remainder filled in from reference TRBV18 and TRBJ1-2): NAGVMQNPRHLVRRRGQEARLRCSPMKGHSHVYWYRQLPEEGLKFMVYLQKENIIDESGMPKERFSAEFPKEGPSILRIQQVVRGDSAAYFCASSQRQGGGYTFGSGTRLTVV.

This rearrangement joins TRBV5-4 to TRBJ1-4; the D gene is possibly TRBD1 (6 bases). V lost 0 bases, J lost 0 bases, and 9 bases lay in between. The CDR3 extends over 16 amino acids. Germline V gene lookup returns CDR1 SGHNT and CDR2 YYREEE (reference sequence). The CDR3 sequence: CASSLEGVATNEKLFF. CDR3 nucleotides: TGTGCCAGCAGCTTGGAGGGGGTCGCAACTAATGAAAAACTGTTTTTT.

V gene TRBV3-1 (or the pseudogene TRBV3-2) combines with J gene TRBJ1-2, with D hard to call. Trimming shortened V by 4 bases and J by 5 bases, and 20 bases separated the two germline ends. Germline V gene sequence: CDR1 LGHDT, CDR2 YNNKEL (reference sequence). This CDR3 contains 16 residues. Here the CDR3 reads CASSLSLTNPGYGYTF. The CDR3 nucleotides are TGTGCCAGCAGCCTATCTTTGACTAATCCGGGTTATGGCTACACCTTC.